The 29 T cell receptor beta chains in this list originate from one sample, sequenced in a study of Tregs in tolerant kidney transplant recipients. TCRdb keeps only in-frame clones here, not all; method: immunoSEQ multiplex PCR. The sample yields tens of thousands of clones, of which the top ten take up 0.83%. Sequenced material: CD4+ T cells from blood, taken before the transplant. The source is a human donor who received a combined kidney and bone marrow transplant.

A word on this clone: With the read ending 3 residues before the CDR3 end, the germline J gene is used to fill in that end. The rearrangement joins TRBV7-2 to TRBJ1-1; TRBD1 matches at 7 bases. The CDR3 is 15 residues long. The germline V gene encodes CDR1 SGHTA and CDR2 FQGNSA. Trimming removed 5 bases from V and 0 bases from J; junction bases left unmatched: 6. This chain's CDR3 is CASSTSTGMNTEAFF. The DNA read from the CDR3 is TGTGCCAGCAGCACATCGACAGGGATGAACACTGAA.

Worth noting for this clone: The read ends 3 residues early relative to the CDR3; the germline J gene fills the gap. The chain uses TRBV5-6 and TRBJ2-7, with D unclear. This CDR3 has 11 amino acids. Germline assignment: CDR1 SGHDT and CDR2 YYEEEE. V lost 3 bases and J lost 4, with 5 bases in between. The DNA read from the CDR3 is TGTGCCAGCAGCTCAAAATACGAG. Translating gives CASSSKYE. The CDR3, in full, reads CASSSKYEQYF.

The CDR3 here is CAWSVKGAYNSPLHF. The CDR3 DNA, read in part, is TGTGCCTGGAGTGTCAAGGGGGCTTATAATTCACCC. The chain is built from TRBV30 and TRBJ1-6, with 7 bases aligning to TRBD1. The read ends 3 residues early relative to the CDR3; the germline J gene fills the gap. The length of the CDR3 is 15 residues. Germline CDR1 reads GTSNPN; CDR2 reads SVGIG (reference sequence). V lost 0 bases to trimming and J lost 4 bases; unmatched junction nucleotides: 3. Combining the CDR3 with reference TRBV30 and TRBJ1-6 gives the whole variable domain SQTIHQWPATLVQPVGSPLSLECTVEGTSNPNLYWYRQAAGRGLQLLFYSVGIGQISSEVPQNLSASRPQDRQFILSSKKLLLSDSGFYLCAWSVKGAYNSPLHFGNGTRLTVT.

With respect to this clone: The read terminates 3 residues ahead of where the CDR3 ends, so the germline J gene completes it. This chain joins TRBV30 and TRBJ1-3; a weak D match, TRBD1 (5 bases). The CDR3 spans 13 residues. Germline CDR1 reads GTSNPN; CDR2 reads SVGIG (reference sequence). CDR3 DNA, as far as it was read: TGTGCCTGGAGTGTAAAGGGGTGGGAGGCC. This codes for CAWSVKGWEA. The CDR3, in full, reads CAWSVKGWEAIYF.

As for this clone: The read falls 3 residues short of the CDR3 end, and the missing part is taken from the germline J gene. The V and J genes are TRBV6-2 or TRBV6-3 and TRBJ1-3, with 9 nucleotides matching TRBD1. The J segment lost 4 bases and the V segment lost 8 bases, leaving 6 bases of the junction unmatched. CDR1 MNHEY and CDR2 SVGEGT come from the germline V gene. The CDR3 length is 14 residues. CDR3 bases read: TGTGCCAGCGACGGGACAGGGTACGGAAACACC. Translating it yields CASDGTGYGNT. In full, the CDR3 is CASDGTGYGNTIYF.

Concerning this clone: The DNA ends 3 residues before the CDR3 does, and the rest of the CDR3 is filled in from the germline J gene. V and J are TRBV7-8 and TRBJ1-2; TRBD1 is a possible D gene (5 bases). Trimming cost V 8 bases and J 6 bases, with 16 bases left between them. Germline lookup yields CDR1 SGHVS and CDR2 FQNEAQ. There are 13 residues in the CDR3. Here the CDR3 reads CASLRAGYDGYTF. Partial CDR3 DNA: TGTGCCAGCCTACGGGCAGGGTACGATGGC. The complete variable domain, with remaining parts taken from reference TRBV7-8 and TRBJ1-2, reads GAGVSQSPRYKVAKRGQDVALRCDPISGHVSLFWYQQALGQGPEFLTYFQNEAQLDKSGLPSDRFFAERPEGSVSTLKIQRTQQEDSAVYLCASLRAGYDGYTFGSGTRLTVV.

The CDR3 bases that were read are TGTGCCAGTAGTATTAGGCAGGGGGCCGGTGAG. Residues: CASSIRQGAGE. The complete CDR3 reads CASSIRQGAGEQFF. The genes are TRBV19 and TRBJ2-1, with 8 nucleotides matching TRBD1. The CDR3 is cut off 3 residues early in the read; its end comes from the germline J gene. CDR3 length: 14 residues. Germline CDR1 LNHDA, CDR2 SQIVND (reference sequence). After removal of 3 bases from V and 9 bases from J, the junction contained 7 bases not matched to a gene.

In regard to this clone: The observed sequence ends 3 residues before the CDR3 terminus, with the missing tail filled in from the germline J gene. V and J are TRBV5-3 and TRBJ2-2; perhaps TRBD2 as D (5 bases). TRBV5-3 is designated an ORF whose function remains uncertain. Trimming removed 2 bases at V and 9 bases at J, with 20 bases between. CDR3 length: 16 residues. CDR3 bases read: TGTGCCAGAAGCTTTAAAGCTAGCACCGGGTTGCGGGAG. Translated: CARSFKASTGLRE. From start to end, the CDR3 is CARSFKASTGLRELFF.

Regarding this clone: The read stops 3 residues short of the end of the CDR3; the missing end is completed from the germline J gene. This sequence joins TRBV6-2 or TRBV6-3 and TRBJ2-1; D may be TRBD2 (6 bases). The germline CDR1 and CDR2 sequences are MNHEY and SVGEGT. The CDR3 length is 13 residues. Trimming cost V 7 bases and J 8 bases, with 15 bases left between them. CDR3 DNA (partial): TGTGCCAGCACCTTAGCTTGGGGGGATGAG. Translation gives CASTLAWGDE. The entire CDR3 is CASTLAWGDEQFF.

Turning to this clone: The sequence runs out 3 residues before the end of the CDR3; the remainder is reconstructed from the germline J gene. This chain links TRBV30 with TRBJ2-5; TRBD1 might be the D (5 bases). The germline V and J ends were trimmed by 4 bases and 4 bases, with 7 bases remaining between them. Per the germline V gene, CDR1 is GTSNPN and CDR2 is SVGIG (reference sequence). The CDR3 sequence is 11 residues long. The CDR3 region is CAWMGRETQYF. The sequenced CDR3 bases are TGTGCCTGGATGGGGCGAGAGACC.

As to this clone: The read gets to within 3 residues of the CDR3 end, and the germline J gene fills in the rest. This rearrangement joins TRBV19 to TRBJ1-2; 8 bases fit TRBD1. CDR1 and CDR2 (germline): LNHDA, SQIVND (reference sequence). Germline trimming cut 5 bases from V and 4 bases from J; bases unmatched to any gene: 6. This CDR3 is built from 14 residues. CDR3 loop: CASSPMDRAYGYTF. The covered CDR3 bases are TGTGCCAGTAGTCCGATGGACAGGGCCTATGGC.

Worth noting for this clone: The sequenced fragment ends 3 residues before the CDR3 boundary, so the rest is inferred from the germline J gene. The chain joins TRBV2 to TRBJ1-4; TRBD1 matches at 8 bases. The CDR3 is 15 residues long. J was trimmed by 1 base and V by 5 bases; bases with no gene match: 3. CDR1 is SNHLY, CDR2 FYNNEI, per germline. The covered CDR3 bases are TGTGCCAGCAGTCTAGACAGGGGAACTAATGAAAAA. It yields the protein CASSLDRGTNEK. The CDR3 as a whole reads CASSLDRGTNEKLFF.

As for this clone: The read ends 3 residues before the CDR3 terminus; that terminus is restored from the germline J gene. The chain couples TRBV19 to TRBJ1-2, with 12 bases aligning to TRBD1. The V gene's germline CDR1 is LNHDA and CDR2 SQIVND (reference sequence). CDR3 length: 18 amino acids. The sequenced part of the CDR3 DNA is TGTGCCAGTAGTAACACCGGGACAGGGGGCTCTCTATCAAGCGGC. It codes for CASSNTGTGGSLSSG. The CDR3 in its entirety is CASSNTGTGGSLSSGYTF.

Points on this clone: Read sequence stops 3 residues before the CDR3 end, and the germline J gene provides the missing end. V and J are TRBV18 and TRBJ1-6; D is undetermined. Germline assignment: CDR1 KGHSH and CDR2 LQKENI. The CDR3 totals 14 residues. Trimming removed 4 bases from V and 10 bases from J, with 14 bases in between. CDR3 region: CASSRSGEGSPLHF. The covered CDR3 bases are TGTGCCAGCTCACGGTCCGGGGAAGGGTCACCC.

Concerning this clone itself: From the germline J gene comes the end of the CDR3, since the read stops 3 residues before it. The rearrangement uses TRBV7-9 and TRBJ1-2, with D perhaps TRBD1 (5 bases). Germline CDR1 reads SEHNR; CDR2 reads FQNEAQ (reference sequence). The CDR3 loop spans 14 amino acids. V shed 4 bases and J shed 6 bases, with 15 bases lying between them. The DNA read from the CDR3 is TGTGCCAGCAGCTGGGGGGAGGCTTACCATGGC. Residues: CASSWGEAYHG. The CDR3 in full is CASSWGEAYHGYTF. The complete variable domain, with remaining parts taken from reference TRBV7-9 and TRBJ1-2, reads DTGVSQNPRHKITKRGQNVTFRCDPISEHNRLYWYRQTLGQGPEFLTYFQNEAQLEKSRLLSDRFSAERPKGSFSTLEIQRTEQGDSAMYLCASSWGEAYHGYTFGSGTRLTVV.

Concerning this clone: The CDR3 end lies 3 residues beyond the end of the read and is filled in from the germline J gene. This sequence joins TRBV11-2 and TRBJ1-1; 9 nucleotides match TRBD1. With V trimmed by 4 bases and J by 4 bases, 7 bases remained unmatched. This CDR3 is built from 15 residues. CDR1 is SGHAT, CDR2 FQNNGV, per germline. CDR3 bases read: TGTGCCAGCAGCTACACAGGGGGCGGTGGCACTGAA. Protein product: CASSYTGGGGTE. The CDR3 in full is CASSYTGGGGTEAFF.

With regard to this clone: The read comes to an end 3 residues before the CDR3 does, leaving the germline J gene to fill in the end. The J gene is TRBJ2-1, the V gene TRBV30; D assignment may be TRBD1 or TRBD2 (5 bases each). The length of the CDR3 is 10 residues. The germline CDR1 and CDR2 sequences are GTSNPN and SVGIG (reference sequence). V dropped 8 bases and J dropped 9 bases, with 11 bases sitting between them. The CDR3 DNA, read in part, is TGTGCCCTAGGGGAGACTGAG. It translates to CALGETE. From start to end, the CDR3 is CALGETEQFF.

CDR3 bases read: TGTGCCAGCAGCTTGTTCGGGACC. The encoded protein is CASSLFGT. The entire CDR3 is CASSLFGTQYF. V is TRBV5-4 and J is TRBJ2-5; D is unclear. The DNA ends 3 residues before the CDR3 does, and the rest of the CDR3 is filled in from the germline J gene. This CDR3 is 11 amino acids long. CDR1 and CDR2 from the germline V gene are SGHNT and YYREEE (reference sequence). V was clipped by 1 base and J by 7 bases, with 5 bases between them.

About this clone: The CDR3 is cut off 3 residues early in the read; its end comes from the germline J gene. The chain employs TRBV7-2 and TRBJ2-5; 9 bases are shared with TRBD2. Losses at the gene ends were 5 bases for V and 2 bases for J; bases not matched to a gene: 6. CDR1 is SGHTA, CDR2 FQGNSA, per germline. The CDR3 length is 15 residues. CDR3: CASSTGLAYQETQYF. The covered CDR3 bases are TGTGCCAGCAGCACAGGACTAGCGTATCAAGAGACC.

As concerns this clone: The read ends 3 residues early relative to the CDR3; the germline J gene fills the gap. The chain couples TRBV7-2 to TRBJ2-7; D is ambiguous. V was shortened by 2 bases and J by 2 bases, with 10 bases between the two germline ends. This CDR3 has 14 amino acids. CDR1 and CDR2 from the germline V gene are SGHTA and FQGNSA. CDR3 region: CASSLSHTAYEQYF. CDR3 bases read: TGTGCCAGCAGCTTATCACACACCGCCTACGAG.

As regards this clone: The CDR3 extends 3 residues past the end of the read, so its final part is completed from the germline J gene. This chain links TRBV18 with TRBJ1-1, with 7 positions matching TRBD1. This CDR3 comprises 14 residues. V lost 6 bases, J lost 5 bases, and 9 bases stayed unmatched. Germline assignment: CDR1 KGHSH and CDR2 LQKENI. CDR3 bases read: TGTGCCAGCTCCGACAATACAGGGGAAACTGAA. Residues: CASSDNTGETE. The entire CDR3 protein is CASSDNTGETEAFF.

On this clone itself: The read ends 3 residues early relative to the CDR3; the germline J gene fills the gap. This chain connects TRBV5-1 to TRBJ2-4; 8 bases match TRBD1. The germline gives CDR1 SGHRS, CDR2 YFSETQ. The CDR3 length is 14 residues. With 5 bases clipped from V and 6 bases from J, the junction kept 7 bases outside the gene matches. The CDR3 DNA, read in part, is TGCGCCAGCAGTTCGCAGGGGGCGGGAAACATT. The encoded protein is CASSSQGAGNI. The full CDR3 sequence reads CASSSQGAGNIQYF.

Note on this clone: Read sequence stops 3 residues before the CDR3 end, and the germline J gene provides the missing end. This chain uses TRBV19 with TRBJ2-5, with D hard to call. Germline lookup yields CDR1 LNHDA and CDR2 SQIVND (reference sequence). The V and J ends lost 1 base and 5 bases respectively, with 17 bases between them. This CDR3 comprises 16 residues. CDR3 in amino acids: CASSIVGLSESETQYF. CDR3 DNA (partial): TGTGCCAGTAGTATAGTGGGCCTAAGTGAGTCCGAGACC.

On this clone itself: The CDR3 is cut off 3 residues early in the read; its end comes from the germline J gene. The rearrangement uses TRBV18 and TRBJ1-1, with D hard to call. Germline V gene lookup returns CDR1 KGHSH and CDR2 LQKENI. This CDR3 spans 13 amino acids. V was clipped by 2 bases and J by 2 bases, with 6 bases between them. The chain's CDR3 is CASSPSDNTEAFF. The CDR3 DNA, read in part, is TGTGCCAGCTCACCATCAGATAACACTGAA.

As concerns this clone: The read stops 3 residues short of the end of the CDR3; the missing end is completed from the germline J gene. The chain employs TRBV6-2 or TRBV6-3 and TRBJ2-7, with D uncertain. The V gene lost 6 bases and the J gene lost 3 bases, with 9 bases spanning the gap. This CDR3 has 12 amino acids. Germline CDR1 reads MNHEY; CDR2 reads SVGEGT. The covered CDR3 bases are TGTGCCAGCAGCCTACGAATCTACGAG. Its translation is CASSLRIYE. From start to end, the CDR3 is CASSLRIYEQYF.

As to this clone: The read stops 3 residues short of the end of the CDR3; the missing end is completed from the germline J gene. The J gene is TRBJ1-2, the V gene TRBV18; D is undetermined. Trimming removed 3 bases at V and 4 bases at J, with 12 bases between. From germline, CDR1 is KGHSH and CDR2 LQKENI. The CDR3 is made up of 14 amino acids. The sequenced part of the CDR3 DNA is TGTGCCAGCTCACCCAGGAACGAGGGCTATGGC. Translation: CASSPRNEGYG. The entire CDR3 is CASSPRNEGYGYTF.

A remark on this clone: The CDR3 is cut off 3 residues early in the read; its end comes from the germline J gene. The chain carries TRBV7-2 and TRBJ1-5; D might be TRBD1 (5 bases). The germline CDR1 and CDR2 sequences are SGHTA and FQGNSA. V dropped 2 bases and J dropped 1 base, with 9 bases sitting between them. The CDR3 covers 15 residues. The CDR3 here is CASSLTRASNQPQHF. Partial CDR3 DNA: TGTGCCAGCAGCTTAACCAGGGCGAGCAATCAGCCC.

The sequenced CDR3 bases are TGTGCCAGTAGTGGCCTCTGGGGCGCCAGCAATCAGCCC. Translated: CASSGLWGASNQP. The entire CDR3 protein is CASSGLWGASNQPQHF. The chain is built from TRBV19 and TRBJ1-5, with a weak D call TRBD1 (5 bases). The CDR3 goes on 3 residues after the read ends, and that part is filled in from the germline J gene. Trimming cost V 5 bases and J 1 base, with 15 bases left between them. This CDR3 has 16 amino acids. The germline V gene has CDR1 LNHDA and CDR2 SQIVND (reference sequence).

The covered CDR3 bases are TGTGCCAGCTCACTTAACGGACAGAGCGCGTGGGGC. Translated: CASSLNGQSAWG. The full CDR3 is CASSLNGQSAWGYTF. The chain uses TRBV18 and TRBJ1-2; D might be TRBD1 (6 bases). The CDR3 extends 3 residues past the end of the read, so its final part is completed from the germline J gene. Looked up from germline, CDR1 is KGHSH and CDR2 is LQKENI. The CDR3 runs 15 residues.